One TCR beta chain is described in this entry. This record belongs to a study of shared clonotypes between healthy human individuals. CDR1 is MDHEN and CDR2 is SYDVKM in the germline V gene. The CDR3 covers 13 residues. V was pared by 4 bases and J by 7 bases, with 11 bases between. Some clones are missing from TCRdb's copy, which holds only in-frame ones; the method was immunoSEQ multiplex PCR. The sample has about 1.5 million clones, 95% to 99% seen once. In the CD4+ fraction, cells were divided into CD45RA+ naive and CD45RA-negative memory subsets. This clonotype originated in a man aged 30 to 45 in good health. The chain has TRBV28 and TRBJ1-5; D gene unclear. Sequenced material: naive CD4+ T cells sorted from blood. The sample's subset: CD45RA+ positively selected. CDR3 sequence reads: CASSSQVGQPQHF. The CDR3 bases are TGTGCCAGCAGTTCCCAGGTGGGACAGCCCCAGCATTTT.